The subject of this entry is one T cell receptor beta chain. Its antigen is unidentified. The source of the sample is a study of cytomegalovirus exposure and HLA in healthy donors. CDR1 and CDR2 (germline): MNHEY, SMNVEV (reference sequence). This CDR3 has 16 residues. V shed 4 bases, J shed 2 bases, and the junction held 7 bases outside the gene matches. Produced via immunoSEQ multiplex PCR; TCRdb's table is partial and in-frame only. The data contain under 300,000 clones, almost 90% of them singletons. Points from the study as a whole: Altogether, some 170 TCR beta chains were recorded as cytomegalovirus-associated. First-cohort TCR clusters tended to co-occur in the 90 to 150 validation repertoires, a later analysis found. The classifier was said to identify cytomegalovirus status with high specificity and sensitivity. A few chains linked to CMV were shown in vitro to be specific for CMV antigens.

The gene calls are TRBV27 and TRBJ2-3, with 9 bases that match TRBD2. The sample comprised PBMCs. The receptor's source is a woman in her late teens or twenties in good health and CMV-seronegative. Here the CDR3 reads CASSSVAGADTDTQYF. CDR3 bases: TGTGCCAGCAGTTCCGTAGCGGGGGCCGACACAGATACGCAGTATTTT.